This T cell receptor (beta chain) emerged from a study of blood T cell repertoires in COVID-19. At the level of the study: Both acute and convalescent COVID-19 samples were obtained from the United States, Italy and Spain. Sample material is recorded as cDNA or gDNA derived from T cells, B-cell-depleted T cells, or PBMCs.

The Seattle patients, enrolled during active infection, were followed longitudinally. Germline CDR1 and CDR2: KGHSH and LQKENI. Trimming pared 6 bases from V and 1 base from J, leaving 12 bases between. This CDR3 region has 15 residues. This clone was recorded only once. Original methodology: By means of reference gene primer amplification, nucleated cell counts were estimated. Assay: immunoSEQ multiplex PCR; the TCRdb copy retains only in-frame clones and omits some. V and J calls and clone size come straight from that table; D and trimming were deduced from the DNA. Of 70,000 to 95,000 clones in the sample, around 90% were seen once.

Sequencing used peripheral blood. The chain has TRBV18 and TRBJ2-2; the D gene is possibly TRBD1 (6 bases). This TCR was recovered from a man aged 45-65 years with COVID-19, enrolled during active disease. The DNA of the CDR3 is TGTGCCAGCTCTCAAGGACAGTTGAACACCGGGGAGCTGTTTTTT. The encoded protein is CASSQGQLNTGELFF. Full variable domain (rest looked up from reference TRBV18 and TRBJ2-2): NAGVMQNPRHLVRRRGQEARLRCSPMKGHSHVYWYRQLPEEGLKFMVYLQKENIIDESGMPKERFSAEFPKEGPSILRIQQVVRGDSAAYFCASSQGQLNTGELFFGEGSRLTVL.